This T cell receptor (beta chain) was captured in a study of cytomegalovirus exposure and HLA in healthy donors. Note on this clone: Antigen: not known.

Primers for the PCR totalled 60 Vbeta and 13 Jbeta. The data were produced by immunoSEQ multiplex PCR, yet TCRdb's version contains in-frame clones alone and is incomplete. The data show about 200,000 clones, and the top ten clones hold 0.9% to 1.4%. Study-wide results and limits: In a later analysis, HLA-associated TCR beta chains were more clonally expanded than equally common others. When analyzed later, a missense DCLRE1C variant was found to be linked to TCR beta V- and J-gene trimming.

Looked up from germline, CDR1 is SGHTA and CDR2 is FQGNSA. This CDR3 has 15 amino acids. Trimming stripped 5 bases from V and 2 bases from J, with 15 bases between. The sequence came from a girl aged 2-10 years in good health and CMV-seropositive. The specimen sequenced was PBMCs. The rearrangement uses TRBV7-2 and TRBJ1-1, with D possibly TRBD1 on 5 matching bases. CDR3: CASSPPGGGNTEAFF. The CDR3 bases are TGTGCCAGCAGCCCCCCGGGGGGGGGAAACACTGAAGCTTTCTTT.